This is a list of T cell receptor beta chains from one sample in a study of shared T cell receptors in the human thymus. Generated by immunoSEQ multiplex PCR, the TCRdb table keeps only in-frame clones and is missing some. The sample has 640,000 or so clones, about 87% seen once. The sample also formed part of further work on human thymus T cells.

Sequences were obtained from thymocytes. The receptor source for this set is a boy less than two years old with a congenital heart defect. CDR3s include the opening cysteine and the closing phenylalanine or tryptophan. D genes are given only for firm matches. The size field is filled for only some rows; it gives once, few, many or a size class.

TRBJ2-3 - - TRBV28 CAVRGAGADTQYF TGTGCCGTTCGGGGGGCGGGAGCAGATACGCAGTATTTT
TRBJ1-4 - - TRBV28 CASSFHGPNEKLFF TGTGCCAGCAGTTTCCATGGGCCTAATGAAAAACTGTTTTTT
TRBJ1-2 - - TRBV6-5 CASSSTQIYGYTF TGTGCCAGCAGTTCCACGCAGATCTATGGCTACACCTTC
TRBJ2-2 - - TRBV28 CASSFHLYRNTGELFF TGTGCCAGCAGTTTCCACCTGTACAGGAACACCGGGGAGCTGTTTTTT
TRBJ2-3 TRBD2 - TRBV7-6 CASSLLGAGETTDTQYF TGTGCCAGCAGCTTATTGGGAGCGGGGGAAACAACAGATACGCAGTATTTT
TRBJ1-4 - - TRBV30 CAWSKTEAEKLFF TGTGCCTGGAGTAAGACAGAGGCTGAAAAACTGTTTTTT
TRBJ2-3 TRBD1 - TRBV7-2 CASSMDRMDTQYF TGTGCCAGCAGCATGGACAGGATGGATACGCAGTATTTT
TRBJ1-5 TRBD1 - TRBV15 CATSTHEQGAQDQPQHF TGTGCCACCAGCACCCACGAGCAGGGGGCGCAGGATCAGCCCCAGCATTTT
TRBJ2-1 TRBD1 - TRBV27 CASSSGQNYEQFF TGTGCCAGCAGTTCGGGACAGAATTATGAGCAGTTCTTC
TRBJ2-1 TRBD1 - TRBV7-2 CASSLARTGYNEQFF TGTGCCAGCAGCTTAGCGCGGACAGGTTACAATGAGCAGTTCTTC
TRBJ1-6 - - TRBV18 CASSARQLDNSALHF TGTGCCAGCTCAGCCAGACAGTTAGATAATTCAGCCCTCCACTTT
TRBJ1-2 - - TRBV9 CASSPSLPNYGYTF TGTGCCAGCAGCCCCTCCCTTCCTAACTATGGCTACACCTTC
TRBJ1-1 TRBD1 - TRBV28 CATEIRDRVTEAFF TGTGCCACCGAGATCCGGGACAGGGTAACTGAAGCTTTCTTT
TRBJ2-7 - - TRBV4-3 CASSQDRVSKQYF TGCGCCAGCAGCCAAGATCGGGTCAGTAAGCAGTACTTC
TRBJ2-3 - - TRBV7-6 CASSPLTGGLTDTQYF TGTGCCAGCAGCCCCCTAACAGGAGGGCTGACAGATACGCAGTATTTT
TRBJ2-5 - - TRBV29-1 CSVEDPIQGETQYF TGCAGCGTTGAAGATCCGATACAGGGAGAGACCCAGTACTTC
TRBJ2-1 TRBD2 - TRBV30 CAWSALSGSTNEQFF TGTGCCTGGAGTGCCCTAAGCGGGAGCACCAATGAGCAGTTCTTC
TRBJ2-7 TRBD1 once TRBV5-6 CASSPGQGFYEQYF TGTGCCAGCAGCCCGGGACAGGGTTTCTACGAGCAGTACTTC
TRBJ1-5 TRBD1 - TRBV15 CATSYRQGEDQPQHF TGTGCCACCAGCTACCGACAGGGGGAAGATCAGCCCCAGCATTTT
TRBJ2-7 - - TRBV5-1 CASGNRYMQYF TGCGCCAGCGGAAACAGATATATGCAGTACTTC
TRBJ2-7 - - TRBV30 CRPQLYEQYF TGTAGACCACAGCTCTACGAGCAGTACTTC
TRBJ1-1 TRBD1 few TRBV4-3 CASSQRSDGQGHTMNTEAFF TGCGCCAGCAGCCAAAGATCCGACGGACAGGGTCATACGATGAACACTGAAGCTTTCTTT
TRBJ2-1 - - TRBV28 CASSCRGNNNEQFF TGTGCCAGCAGTTGTAGGGGTAATAACAATGAGCAGTTCTTC
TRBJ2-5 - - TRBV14 CASSQGTGGETQYF TGTGCCAGCAGCCAAGGTACGGGTGGAGAGACCCAGTACTTC
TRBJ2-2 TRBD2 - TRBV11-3 CASSLDPIAGGPANTGELFF TGTGCCAGCAGCTTAGATCCAATAGCGGGAGGGCCGGCGAACACCGGGGAGCTGTTTTTT
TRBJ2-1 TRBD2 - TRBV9 CASSVGSREEYEQFF TGTGCCAGCAGCGTGGGTTCGCGGGAGGAGTATGAGCAGTTCTTC
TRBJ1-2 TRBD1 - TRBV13 CASSLGLTGVVTVGYGYTF TGTGCCAGCAGCTTAGGGCTGACAGGGGTCGTTACCGTTGGCTATGGCTACACCTTC
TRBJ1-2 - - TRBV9 CASSAPLSGYHGYTF TGTGCCAGCAGCGCCCCCCTTTCAGGGTACCATGGCTACACCTTC